The subject of this entry is one T cell receptor beta chain. The antigen is undetermined. A second PCR, run for about 6 to 11 cycles, used a sample-barcoded 5' primer plus a J-beta primer mix. CDR3-containing paired-end reads numbered at least 2.5 million in each sample. TCRdb called the 5' RACE reads again in MiXCR, with one record for every CDR3 protein. The repertoire has about 730,000 distinct CDR3 sequences, approximately 43% of them found once; the top ten carry around 20%. This specimen belongs to a study of blood T cells in healthy people across ages. Study-wide points: Estimates of diversity drawn from one million T cells were considered underestimates. Because sorting was not performed, PBMCs prevented conclusive naive versus antigen-experienced comparison.

Germline V CDR1 and CDR2: ENHRY, SYGVKD. V was pared by 10 bases and J by 7 bases, with 4 bases of the junction left unmatched. The CDR3 sequence is 13 residues long. The sequenced sample was blood. This clonotype was obtained from a woman aged 60-75 years in good health. This sequence joins TRBV10-3 and TRBJ2-1, with TRBD2 matching over 13 bases. The CDR3 loop reads CATELAGGNEQFF. The CDR3 nucleotides read TGTGCCACCGAACTAGCGGGAGGGAATGAGCAGTTCTTC.